The 16 T cell receptor beta chains given below trace back to one sample, sequenced in a study of blood T cell repertoires in COVID-19. This table comes from immunoSEQ multiplex PCR, and its TCRdb copy is limited to in-frame clones, with some not included. The table has around 300,000 clones, 83% seen once; the top ten hold 8.5% to 9.5%. Sequenced material: peripheral blood. All receptors derive from a woman aged 45 to 65 who had recovered from COVID-19.

The CDR3 spells CSAQAETQYF. In nucleotides, the CDR3 is TGCAGTGCTCAAGCGGAGACCCAGTACTTC. This sequence joins TRBV20-1 and TRBJ2-5, with D unclear. Germline V gives CDR1 DFQATT, CDR2 SNEGSKA (reference sequence). This CDR3 region has 10 residues. Trimming took off 5 bases at V and 5 bases at J, with 6 bases between the two ends.

The chain uses TRBV28 and TRBJ1-2; 9 bases are shared with TRBD1. V shed 4 bases and J 6 bases; nucleotides not matched to a gene: 6. Germline CDR1 MDHEN, CDR2 SYDVKM. The CDR3 totals 14 residues. The CDR3 bases are TGTGCCAGCAGTTACGTCACAGGGGGCAATGGCTACACCTTC. This sequence encodes CASSYVTGGNGYTF.

V gene TRBV7-2 combines with J gene TRBJ2-4, with D tentatively TRBD2 (6 bases). Germline lookup yields CDR1 SGHTA and CDR2 FQGNSA. V lost 5 bases, J lost 8 bases, and 25 bases lay in between. The CDR3 extends over 17 amino acids. Here the CDR3 DNA reads TGTGCCAGCAGCCCCCGGGGGACGTACGATCATGGAGACATTCAGTACTTC. Its protein is CASSPRGTYDHGDIQYF.

The chain recombines TRBV27 with TRBJ2-1, with a weak D call TRBD2 (5 bases). CDR1 is MNHEY and CDR2 is SMNVEV in the germline V gene (reference sequence). Trimming removed 5 bases from V and 6 bases from J, with 17 bases in between. The CDR3 consists of 15 residues. The CDR3 protein is CASSRFHPEGNEQFF. The DNA for the CDR3 is TGTGCCAGCAGTAGGTTCCACCCCGAGGGCAATGAGCAGTTCTTC.

The chain employs TRBV18 and TRBJ1-3; TRBD1 aligns across 7 bases. The germline V gene has CDR1 KGHSH and CDR2 LQKENI. J lost 1 base, V lost 2 bases, and 14 bases had no gene match. The CDR3 loop spans 19 amino acids. This CDR3 reads CASSPMISAGGLSGNTIYF. The DNA for the CDR3 is TGTGCCAGCTCACCAATGATATCGGCAGGGGGGTTATCTGGAAACACCATATATTTT.

This clone was seen once. The chain recombines TRBV7-8 with TRBJ2-6, with 11 bases aligning to TRBD2. J gave up 3 bases and V 0 bases, and 1 base lay outside the gene matches. CDR3 size: 17 residues. Germline V CDR1 and CDR2: SGHVS, FQNEAQ. CDR3: CASSLALAGGGANVLTF. CDR3 coding DNA: TGTGCCAGCAGCTTAGCGCTAGCGGGAGGTGGGGCCAACGTCCTGACTTTC.

The V gene is TRBV5-5, the J gene TRBJ2-1; D uncertain. Germline V gene lookup returns CDR1 SGHKS and CDR2 YYEKEE (reference sequence). The CDR3 has 13 residues. Trimming cost V 0 bases and J 10 bases, with 11 bases left between them. Here the CDR3 reads CASSLDSTWEQFF. The CDR3 coding sequence is TGTGCCAGCAGCTTGGACTCAACCTGGGAGCAGTTCTTC.

This clone was seen a handful of times. The chain links TRBV4-3 to TRBJ1-4, with TRBD1 matching over 8 bases. The CDR3 is 16 residues long. V was clipped by 0 bases and J by 8 bases; unmatched bases: 8. CDR1 and CDR2 from the germline V gene are LGHNA and YSLEER. CDR3 residues: CASSQETGTGPEKLFF. DNA of the CDR3: TGCGCCAGCAGCCAAGAAACCGGGACAGGACCCGAAAAACTGTTTTTT.

The chain is built from TRBV4-3 and TRBJ2-7, with 9 bases lining up with TRBD2. Germline CDR1 and CDR2: LGHNA and YSLEER. The CDR3 is 17 amino acids. J was trimmed by 3 bases and V by 0 bases; bases with no gene match: 9. DNA for the CDR3: TGCGCCAGCAGCCAAGATAGGGGACTAGCCCACAACTACGAGCAGTACTTC. Translating gives CASSQDRGLAHNYEQYF.

This chain's CDR3 is CASSGGGPSYEQYF. The CDR3, as DNA: TGTGCCAGCTCAGGGGGAGGCCCCTCCTACGAGCAGTACTTC. This chain connects TRBV18 to TRBJ2-7, with D perhaps matching TRBD2 (6 bases). This CDR3 has 14 amino acids. Trimming removed 5 bases from V and 0 bases from J, with 11 bases in between. The germline V gene encodes CDR1 KGHSH and CDR2 LQKENI. Filled out from reference TRBV18 and TRBJ2-7, the complete variable domain reads NAGVMQNPRHLVRRRGQEARLRCSPMKGHSHVYWYRQLPEEGLKFMVYLQKENIIDESGMPKERFSAEFPKEGPSILRIQQVVRGDSAAYFCASSGGGPSYEQYFGPGTRLTVT.

The chain couples TRBV2 to TRBJ2-7, with TRBD1 matching over 9 bases. This CDR3 spans 17 amino acids. V gave up 5 bases and J gave up 3 bases; unmatched junction bases: 14. Germline CDR1 reads SNHLY; CDR2 reads FYNNEI. CDR3 bases: TGTGCCAGCAGTTTGGGAGAAAGACAGGGGGGATACTACGAGCAGTACTTC. It encodes CASSLGERQGGYYEQYF. The full variable domain, completed using reference TRBV2 and TRBJ2-7, is EPEVTQTPSHQVTQMGQEVILRCVPISNHLYFYWYRQILGQKVEFLVSFYNNEISEKSEIFDDQFSVERPDGSNFTLKIRSTKLEDSAMYFCASSLGERQGGYYEQYFGPGTRLTVT.

The chain employs TRBV27 and TRBJ2-7, with D possibly matching TRBD1 (5 bases). Germline CDR1 MNHEY, CDR2 SMNVEV (reference sequence). This CDR3 spans 13 amino acids. The V gene lost 4 bases and the J gene lost 1 base, with 8 bases spanning the gap. The CDR3 coding sequence is TGTGCCAGCAGTTCACAGGTTTCCTACGAGCAGTACTTC. Protein: CASSSQVSYEQYF.

The chain has TRBV2 and TRBJ2-2; D gene uncertain. CDR3 length: 15 amino acids. Per the germline V gene, CDR1 is SNHLY and CDR2 is FYNNEI. Deletions cut 5 bases from V and 1 base from J, with 11 bases between. CDR3 DNA: TGTGCCAGCAGTTACGTACACCGGAACACCGGGGAGCTGTTTTTT. It is translated as CASSYVHRNTGELFF.

The chain couples TRBV5-8 to TRBJ1-2; D might be TRBD1 (5 bases). The CDR3 consists of 15 residues. Per germline, CDR1 SGHTS and CDR2 YDEGEE. The V and J ends lost 0 bases and 1 base respectively, with 10 bases between them. The CDR3 coding sequence is TGTGCCAGCAGCTTGGGGGTGACAGTTAACTATGGCTACACCTTC. Its translation is CASSLGVTVNYGYTF. The variable domain in full, with the rest retrieved from reference TRBV5-8 and TRBJ1-2, is EAGVTQSPTHLIKTRGQQATLRCSPISGHTSVYWYQQALGLGLQFLLWYDEGEERNRGNFPPRFSGRQFPNYSSELNVNALELEDSALYLCASSLGVTVNYGYTFGSGTRLTVV.

The chain carries TRBV12-3 or TRBV12-4 and TRBJ1-4; D call uncertain. The ends were cut back, 5 bases at V and 4 bases at J, with 8 bases in the middle. The CDR3 totals 13 residues. CDR3 sequence reads: CASSGTGNEKLFF. CDR3 DNA: TGTGCCAGCAGTGGAACGGGTAATGAAAAACTGTTTTTT.

The rearrangement joins TRBV5-1 to TRBJ2-5, with 10 bases matching TRBD1. CDR1 and CDR2 from the germline V gene are SGHRS and YFSETQ. V gave up 4 bases and J gave up 4 bases; unmatched junction bases: 10. This CDR3 comprises 16 residues. The CDR3 nucleotides are TGCGCCAGCAGCGCGCGGGTAGACAGGGGGCTAGAGACCCAGTACTTC. Encoded protein: CASSARVDRGLETQYF.